These T cell receptor beta chains were read from a single sample in a study of shared clonotypes between healthy human individuals. Clones were sequenced by immunoSEQ multiplex PCR, and TCRdb holds only the in-frame ones, with some missing. The sample has about 2.4 million clones, roughly 93% seen once; the top ten hold approximately 0.36%. The sequenced sample was naive CD4+ T cells from PBMCs. The receptors stem from a man aged 18 to 29 in good health. Some clones in this sample may be carry-over from other donors' samples. The CDR3 runs from the conserved cysteine through the conserved F or W. D genes are given only for firm matches. Size tells how often a clone was seen (once, few, many) or the class of an expanded clone, and some rows leave it out.

NA	TRBD2	TRBV5-1	TRBJ2-2	TGCGCCAGCAGCGATGATATTCTAGCGGGAGCGAACACCGGGGAGCTGTTTTTT	CASSDDILAGANTGELFF
NA	TRBD2	TRBV7-2	TRBJ2-7	TGTGCCAGCAGCGTCGGACTAGCAGGCTACGAGCAGTACTTC	CASSVGLAGYEQYF
NA	NA	TRBV27	TRBJ1-1	TGTGCCAGCAGTTCGGATCAACTCATGAACACTGAAGCTTTCTTT	CASSSDQLMNTEAFF
NA	NA	TRBV2	TRBJ2-1	TGTGCCAGCGGTTCCTACAATGAGCAGTTCTTC	CASGSYNEQFF
NA	TRBD1	TRBV18	TRBJ1-5	TGTGCCAGCTCACAGGGGGCTGGGTTGAGTCAGCCCCAGCATTTT	CASSQGAGLSQPQHF
NA	NA	TRBV27	TRBJ2-6	TGTGCCAGCAGTTTATATCCCCCTCTTGACTCTGGGGCCAACGTCCTGACTTTC	CASSLYPPLDSGANVLTF
NA	NA	TRBV7-9	TRBJ1-2	TGTGCCAGCAGCCCACCCGGGGGGCTGAACTATGGCTACACCTTC	CASSPPGGLNYGYTF
few	NA	TRBV6-5	TRBJ1-2	TGTGCCAGCAGTACGACCCGGGGAGGCTACACCTTC	CASSTTRGGYTF
NA	NA	TRBV7-3	TRBJ2-7	TGTGCCAGCAGCTCCCAGGGTGGGGTCCCCTACGAGCAGTACTTC	CASSSQGGVPYEQYF
NA	TRBD1	TRBV7-9	TRBJ1-1	TGTGCCAGCAGCCCATGGACAGGGGCGAAGGGAGCTTTCTTT	CASSPWTGAKGAFF